This TCR beta chain was recorded in a study of memory CD4+ T cells and cytomegalovirus serostatus. Whole-study findings and limits: The CMV-associated TCR signature appears largely within the CD4+ memory repertoire.

This CDR3 contains 14 residues. Germline loops: CDR1 LNHDA, CDR2 SQIVND (reference sequence). Trimming pared 0 bases from V and 11 bases from J, leaving 14 bases between. Points on this clone: Its antigen is not identified.

As originally analysed: Out-of-frame sequences were removed, leaving 2 million to 2.5 million distinct TCRbeta sequences. This table comes from immunoSEQ multiplex PCR, and its TCRdb copy is limited to in-frame clones, with some not included. V and J calls and clone size are copied from that table; D and trimming were computed from the DNA. This sample has approximately 50,000 clones, with about three quarters found just once. The sort gate was single viable CD3+CD4+CD8-CD45RO+ cells for memory CD4+ T cells. V gene TRBV19 combines with J gene TRBJ1-5; D uncertain. Sample: memory CD4+ T cells from blood. This receptor was obtained from an adult in good health and CMV-seropositive. The CDR3 is CASSIEGGVGTQHF. The DNA for the CDR3 is TGTGCCAGTAGTATAGAAGGCGGGGTCGGGACCCAGCATTTT.